A selection of T cell receptor beta chains follows, all from one sample in a study of vaccination effects on CD4 cells after COVID-19. No antigen has been identified for these receptors. Some clones are missing from TCRdb's copy, which holds only in-frame ones; the method was immunoSEQ multiplex PCR. The sample carries approximately 60,000 clones, 65% to 75% recorded once. The sequencing used CD4+ T cells from PBMCs cultured without peptide, collected before COVID-19 vaccination. The receptors stem from a human donor who had a prior SARS-CoV-2 infection. The CDR3 runs from the conserved cysteine through the conserved F or W. D genes are given only for firm matches. Size tells how often a clone was seen (once, few, many) or the class of an expanded clone, and some rows leave it out.

>TRBV27|.|TRBJ1-1|few
TGTGCCAGCAGTTTGGTTGGGGGGATGAACACTGAAGCTTTCTTT
CASSLVGGMNTEAFF
>TRBV12-5|.|TRBJ2-3|.
TGTGCTAGTGGTTTGGTAGCGGGAGATACGCAGTATTTT
CASGLVAGDTQYF
>TRBV2|TRBD1|TRBJ1-6|.
TGTGCCAGCAGTCCGAGGGTGTACGGACAGGGGGTTGGGTCACCCCTCCACTTT
CASSPRVYGQGVGSPLHF
>TRBV24-1|.|TRBJ2-1|.
TGTGCCACCAGTGGTAACTCCTACAATGAGCAGTTCTTC
CATSGNSYNEQFF
>TRBV9|.|TRBJ1-2|.
TGTGCCAGCAGCCCGAGGGGAGGGAACTATGGCTACACCTTC
CASSPRGGNYGYTF
>TRBV7-2|.|TRBJ2-1|.
TGTGCCAGCAGCTTAGGCGTAAGCTCCTACAATGAGCAGTTCTTC
CASSLGVSSYNEQFF
>TRBV10-2|TRBD2|TRBJ2-1|.
TGCGCCAGCACCCTAGCGGAGTGGGACAATGAGCAGTTCTTC
CASTLAEWDNEQFF
>TRBV12-5|.|TRBJ2-1|.
TGTGCTGGGGGGGCGGAGCAGTTCTTC
CAGGAEQFF
>TRBV19|.|TRBJ2-5|.
TGTGCCAGTAGTATCACCGGGGGACAGACCCAGTACTTC
CASSITGGQTQYF
>TRBV5-1|.|TRBJ2-1|.
TGCGCCAGCAGCTTGGACCAGGAAAAATACAATGAGCAGTTCTTC
CASSLDQEKYNEQFF